This T cell receptor beta chain comes out of a study of T cells in Graves' hyperthyroidism and ophthalmopathy. Findings and limits, study-wide: Among thyroid clonotypes expanded above 0.001, most also appeared in blood.

This clonotype was counted many times. Its target is unknown. Germline V gives CDR1 SNHLY, CDR2 FYNNEI. The V and J ends lost 5 bases and 6 bases, in that order; junction bases with no gene match: 16. The CDR3 loop spans 19 amino acids. Cells are PBMCs isolated from 9 to 10 ml of fresh blood. From RNA transcripts, TCR beta CDR3 regions were amplified. During a first-round RT-PCR of the TCR CDR3, the HTBI primer set was used. TCRdb fed the multiplex PCR reads into MiXCR, producing one record per CDR3 protein. The sample has roughly 600,000 distinct CDR3 sequences; about 15% are singletons. The sequencing input was blood. This TCR came from a woman in her forties or fifties with Graves' ophthalmopathy. V is TRBV2 and J is TRBJ1-4, with TRBD1 matching over 12 bases. Here the CDR3 DNA reads TGTGCCAGCAGTTCGCGATCACCGGGACAGGGGGCGACCTATGAAAAACTGTTTTTT. It encodes CASSSRSPGQGATYEKLFF.